Reported below is one T cell receptor (beta chain). This record comes from a study of blood T cell repertoires in COVID-19. Overall study context: Both acute and convalescent COVID-19 samples were obtained from the United States, Italy and Spain. In each case, the material was cDNA or gDNA derived from T cells, B-cell-depleted T cells, or PBMCs.

Those enrolled in Seattle joined during active infection and were followed longitudinally afterward. The CDR3 sequence is 14 residues long. Trimming pared 2 bases from V and 7 bases from J, leaving 13 bases between. Looked up from germline, CDR1 is SGDLS and CDR2 is YYNGEE. Per the authors' pipeline: Amplifying reference gene primers gave estimates of nucleated cell counts. Clones were read by immunoSEQ multiplex PCR, and TCRdb kept only the in-frame ones, dropping some. V, J and clone size reflect that table, while D and trimming were determined from the DNA. The table lists some 200,000 clones, approximately 86% of them singletons.

The chain combines TRBV9 with TRBJ1-5, with D perhaps matching TRBD1 (5 bases). Sequenced input: peripheral blood. The sequence was obtained from a man aged 55 to 70 with COVID-19, enrolled during active disease. The CDR3 protein is CASSVHQGNQPQHF. CDR3 coding DNA: TGTGCCAGCAGCGTTCACCAGGGTAACCAGCCCCAGCATTTT.